These 16 T cell receptor beta chains originate from one sample sequenced in a study of cytomegalovirus exposure and HLA in healthy donors. PCR involved 60 Vbeta and 13 Jbeta primers. Sequenced by immunoSEQ multiplex PCR; TCRdb stores in-frame clones only, minus some. The sample carries about 150,000 clones, 85% recorded once. The material sequenced was PBMCs. These receptors were taken from a boy aged 2 to 10 in good health and CMV-seronegative.

The chain joins TRBV28 to TRBJ2-1; the match to TRBD2 covers 9 bases. From germline, CDR1 is MDHEN and CDR2 SYDVKM. The CDR3 covers 16 residues. V shed 2 bases, J shed 0 bases, and the junction held 2 bases outside the gene matches. The chain's CDR3 is CASSLAGGTSYNEQFF. CDR3 bases: TGTGCCAGCAGTTTAGCGGGAGGGACCTCCTACAATGAGCAGTTCTTC.

The chain joins TRBV7-3 to TRBJ2-1; D perhaps matches TRBD2 (6 bases). This CDR3 is built from 14 residues. Germline CDR1 is SGHTA and CDR2 is FQGTGA. With 5 bases removed from V and 7 bases from J, the gap between germline ends came to 15 bases. The CDR3 region has the DNA TGTGCCAGCAGCGCGGGGACCGGACGTAATGAGCAGTTCTTC. It translates to CASSAGTGRNEQFF.

This clone was counted between two and nine times. The gene calls are TRBV6-1 and TRBJ2-1; 7 bases match TRBD1. The CDR3 runs 15 residues. V lost 5 bases and J lost 1; bases outside the gene matches: 5. CDR1 MNHNS and CDR2 SASEGT come from the germline V gene. CDR3 amino acids: CASSFEQGSYNEQFF. CDR3 DNA: TGTGCCAGCAGTTTCGAACAGGGGTCCTACAATGAGCAGTTCTTC.

This clone has a single count. This chain uses TRBV5-6 with TRBJ1-2, with D perhaps matching TRBD1 (6 bases). V was pared by 6 bases and J by 7 bases, with 16 bases between. The CDR3 is made up of 13 amino acids. The germline CDR1 and CDR2 sequences are SGHDT and YYEEEE. The CDR3 protein is CASNRQVASGYTF. Here the CDR3 DNA reads TGTGCCAGCAATAGACAGGTCGCTAGTGGCTACACCTTC.

J is TRBJ2-4 and V is TRBV19, with 13 nucleotides matching TRBD2. There are 24 residues in the CDR3. Germline V gene lookup returns CDR1 LNHDA and CDR2 SQIVND (reference sequence). V dropped 2 bases and J dropped 0; count of bases not matched to a gene: 22. CDR3: CASSIRGDRVFGTSGEIAKNIQYF. As DNA, the CDR3 is TGTGCCAGTAGTATACGGGGAGACAGGGTCTTTGGGACTAGCGGGGAGATAGCCAAAAACATTCAGTACTTC.

The CDR3 loop reads CASSFSGTPTIYGYTF. Here the CDR3 DNA reads TGTGCCAGCAGCTTTTCCGGGACTCCGACCATCTATGGCTACACCTTC. The rearrangement links TRBV5-8 to TRBJ1-2; D is perhaps TRBD1 (5 bases). The CDR3 consists of 16 residues. Germline assignment: CDR1 SGHTS and CDR2 YDEGEE. V dropped 2 bases and J dropped 4 bases, with 18 bases sitting between them. Full variable domain (rest looked up from reference TRBV5-8 and TRBJ1-2): EAGVTQSPTHLIKTRGQQATLRCSPISGHTSVYWYQQALGLGLQFLLWYDEGEERNRGNFPPRFSGRQFPNYSSELNVNALELEDSALYLCASSFSGTPTIYGYTFGSGTRLTVV.

This clone was detected only a few times. The rearrangement links TRBV27 to TRBJ2-2; 7 bases match TRBD2. Germline-derived CDR1 and CDR2 are MNHEY and SMNVEV (reference sequence). Germline trimming cut 6 bases from V and 1 base from J; bases unmatched to any gene: 5. The CDR3 covers 15 residues. The CDR3 DNA sequence: TGTGCCAGCAGGAGAGCGGGGAGGAACACCGGGGAGCTGTTTTTT. This sequence encodes CASRRAGRNTGELFF.

V gene TRBV11-3 combines with J gene TRBJ2-2; no reliable D call. This CDR3 contains 13 residues. The V end lost 0 bases, the J end lost 6 bases, and 5 bases lay between the germline ends. The germline V gene encodes CDR1 SGHNT and CDR2 YENEEA. CDR3 nucleotide sequence: TGTGCCAGCAGCTTAGATTCGGCCGGGGAGCTGTTTTTT. The encoded protein is CASSLDSAGELFF.

V is TRBV27 and J is TRBJ2-7; 14 nucleotides line up with TRBD2. With V trimmed by 5 bases and J by 5 bases, 8 bases remained unmatched. The germline CDR1 and CDR2 sequences are MNHEY and SMNVEV (reference sequence). The CDR3 spans 16 residues. CDR3 nucleotide sequence: TGTGCCAGCAGTCTCAGACTAGCGGGGGGGCCACACGAGCAGTACGTC. Translation: CASSLRLAGGPHEQYV.

The chain has TRBV11-3 and TRBJ2-2; 7 nucleotides agree with TRBD2. Germline V lookup: CDR1 SGHNT, CDR2 YENEEA. V lost 3 bases to trimming and J lost 0 bases; unmatched junction nucleotides: 4. The CDR3 is 16 residues long. The CDR3 DNA is TGTGCCAGCAGCTTCTCGGGGGGATCGAACACCGGGGAGCTGTTTTTT. This encodes CASSFSGGSNTGELFF.

The chain is built from TRBV4-1 and TRBJ1-6; 7 nucleotides agree with TRBD1. Trimming at V came to 0 bases and at J to 6 bases, leaving 11 bases not matched to a gene. There are 18 residues in the CDR3. Germline CDR1 is MGHRA and CDR2 is YSYEKL. CDR3 residues: CASSQDRNGQDLNSPLHF. CDR3 sequence (DNA): TGCGCCAGCAGCCAAGATCGAAACGGACAGGACCTTAATTCACCCCTCCACTTT.

This clone has only a few counts. The chain combines TRBV10-3 with TRBJ2-3, with D maybe TRBD2 (7 bases). The V gene's germline CDR1 is ENHRY and CDR2 SYGVKD. V was cut by 0 bases and J by 4 bases, with 14 bases left in between. The CDR3 totals 16 residues. CDR3 coding DNA: TGTGCCATCAGTGAGTCTGGGGGGGACACCCCAGATACGCAGTATTTT. This codes for CAISESGGDTPDTQYF.

The V call is TRBV7-9, the J call TRBJ2-1; 8 nucleotides agree with TRBD1. V shed 6 bases, J shed 4 bases, and the junction held 8 bases outside the gene matches. Germline assignment: CDR1 SEHNR and CDR2 FQNEAQ (reference sequence). CDR3 length equals 15 residues. In nucleotides, the CDR3 is TGTGCCAGCAGTTTCCGGGACAGGCGTTACAATGAGCAGTTCTTC. Amino acid sequence: CASSFRDRRYNEQFF.

V usage is TRBV5-1 and J usage is TRBJ1-5; 7 nucleotides align to TRBD1. The length of the CDR3 is 13 residues. V gave up 4 bases and J gave up 7 bases; unmatched junction bases: 5. CDR1 and CDR2 (germline): SGHRS, YFSETQ. CDR3 sequence: CASSVTRGQPQHF. CDR3 DNA sequence: TGCGCCAGCAGCGTAACCAGGGGGCAGCCCCAGCATTTT.

The chain joins TRBV30 to TRBJ1-1; a possible D gene is TRBD1 (5 bases). Trimming cost V 3 bases and J 10 bases, with 18 bases left between them. This CDR3 is built from 13 residues. In germline, CDR1 is GTSNPN, CDR2 SVGIG (reference sequence). The CDR3 bases are TGTGCCTGGAGAGAGTTCCAGGGCGGGGGAGCTTTCTTT. Translation gives CAWREFQGGGAFF.

The chain is built from TRBV7-6 and TRBJ1-5; no reliable D call. There are 13 residues in the CDR3. Trimming took off 5 bases at V and 7 bases at J, with 12 bases between the two ends. Germline V CDR1 and CDR2: SGHVS, FNYEAQ. Here the CDR3 reads CASSTRGGQPQHF. CDR3 sequence (DNA): TGTGCCAGCAGCACTCGGGGAGGCCAGCCCCAGCATTTT.